One sample yielded the 25 T cell receptor beta chains listed below, sequenced in a study of blood T cell repertoires in COVID-19. Clones were read by immunoSEQ multiplex PCR, and TCRdb kept only the in-frame ones, dropping some. The table shows about 310,000 clones, with over 80% occurring only once. Sequencing was done on a sample of PBMCs or T cells enriched from blood (not recorded which). These receptors came from a woman aged 18 to 35 who had recovered from COVID-19.

V gene TRBV19 combines with J gene TRBJ1-2, with D uncertain. CDR1 is LNHDA, CDR2 SQIVND, per germline (reference sequence). With 3 bases removed from V and 0 bases from J, the gap between germline ends came to 8 bases. The CDR3 runs to 14 residues. The CDR3 loop is CASSIGIANYGYTF. CDR3 sequence (DNA): TGTGCCAGTAGTATCGGGATCGCTAACTATGGCTACACCTTC.

J is TRBJ2-1 and V is TRBV2; tentative D call: TRBD2 (5 bases). Germline CDR1 and CDR2: SNHLY and FYNNEI. This CDR3 comprises 14 residues. With 7 bases removed from V and 3 bases from J, the gap between germline ends came to 13 bases. CDR3 protein: CASTPGNYYNEQFF. Written as DNA, the CDR3 is TGTGCCAGCACCCCCGGGAATTACTACAATGAGCAGTTCTTC.

The rearrangement links TRBV27 to TRBJ2-1, with 11 bases aligning to TRBD1. The CDR3 runs to 16 residues. The V and J ends lost 4 bases and 1 base, in that order; junction bases with no gene match: 3. Germline V CDR1 and CDR2: MNHEY, SMNVEV (reference sequence). CDR3 region: CASSSDRGPSYNEQFF. CDR3 nucleotide sequence: TGTGCCAGCAGTTCGGACAGGGGGCCATCCTACAATGAGCAGTTCTTC.

This clone has a count of ten or more. The chain couples TRBV27 to TRBJ2-2, with a possible D match to TRBD1 (6 bases). Trimming took off 3 bases at V and 4 bases at J, with 9 bases between the two ends. The CDR3 spans 14 residues. CDR1 is MNHEY, CDR2 SMNVEV, per germline (reference sequence). The DNA of the CDR3 is TGTGCCAGCAGTTTTCACAGGGCCACCGGGGAGCTGTTTTTT. Amino acids: CASSFHRATGELFF.

The chain joins TRBV21-1 to TRBJ1-4. TRBV21-1 is described as a pseudogene. The CDR3 totals 15 residues. The CDR3 nucleotides are TGTGCCAGCAGCGGGGGGGAGGGTGGAAATGAAAAACTGTTTTTT. It specifies CASSGGEGGNEKLFF.

This chain connects TRBV6-1 to TRBJ1-5; no definite D call. Germline-derived CDR1 and CDR2 are MNHNS and SASEGT. Trimming shortened V by 2 bases and J by 6 bases, and 11 bases separated the two germline ends. There are 14 residues in the CDR3. CDR3 residues: CASSESNVVQPQHF. The CDR3 DNA reads as TGTGCCAGCAGTGAATCTAACGTGGTTCAGCCCCAGCATTTT.

This chain connects TRBV18 to TRBJ2-7; 9 nucleotides match TRBD1. The CDR3 totals 16 residues. Per germline, CDR1 KGHSH and CDR2 LQKENI. V shed 2 bases and J 6 bases; nucleotides not matched to a gene: 11. The CDR3 coding sequence is TGTGCCAGCTCACCAAAGCAGGACAGGGGATTCGGCGAGCAGTACTTC. Translating gives CASSPKQDRGFGEQYF.

The chain joins TRBV7-9 to TRBJ1-6, with 8 bases aligning to TRBD1. There are 18 residues in the CDR3. V lost 1 base and J lost 8; bases outside the gene matches: 13. CDR1 SEHNR and CDR2 FQNEAQ come from the germline V gene (reference sequence). CDR3 sequence reads: CASSLGGAPDRADSPLHF. DNA of the CDR3: TGTGCCAGCAGCTTAGGTGGAGCCCCGGACAGGGCAGATTCACCCCTCCACTTT. Full variable domain (missing parts from reference TRBV7-9 and TRBJ1-6): DTGVSQNPRHKITKRGQNVTFRCDPISEHNRLYWYRQTLGQGPEFLTYFQNEAQLEKSRLLSDRFSAERPKGSFSTLEIQRTEQGDSAMYLCASSLGGAPDRADSPLHFGNGTRLTVT.

The chain combines TRBV12-5 with TRBJ1-2; 11 bases fit TRBD1. Germline assignment: CDR1 LGHNT and CDR2 FRNRAP. CDR3 length: 20 residues. Losses at the gene ends were 0 bases for V and 0 bases for J; bases not matched to a gene: 12. The CDR3 loop is CASGLVLSGQGVYPNYGYTF. CDR3 in DNA: TGTGCTAGTGGTTTGGTACTATCGGGACAGGGGGTCTACCCTAACTATGGCTACACCTTC.

The genes are TRBV7-3 and TRBJ2-2; D gene uncertain. This CDR3 has 14 amino acids. Trimming took off 5 bases at V and 1 base at J, with 8 bases between the two ends. Germline V gene data show CDR1 as SGHTA and CDR2 as FQGTGA. This CDR3 is CASSVFRNTGELFF. The CDR3 nucleotides are TGTGCCAGCAGCGTCTTCAGGAACACCGGGGAGCTGTTTTTT.

V and J are TRBV5-1 and TRBJ1-4; D unclear. Germline V CDR1 and CDR2: SGHRS, YFSETQ. The CDR3 totals 15 residues. Trimming removed 1 base from V and 0 bases from J, with 7 bases in between. CDR3 residues: CASSLFPATNEKLFF. The CDR3 coding sequence is TGCGCCAGCAGCTTGTTCCCGGCAACTAATGAAAAACTGTTTTTT.

Only one count was recorded for this clone. The rearrangement links TRBV7-2 to TRBJ1-6; a weak D match, TRBD1 (6 bases). The CDR3 totals 14 residues. The ends were cut back, 3 bases at V and 14 bases at J, with 17 bases in the middle. Germline loops: CDR1 SGHTA, CDR2 FQGNSA. CDR3 DNA: TGTGCCAGCAGCTTGGAGACAGGTACTTCGACCCTCCACTTT. Translating it yields CASSLETGTSTLHF.

The chain links TRBV7-6 to TRBJ2-1; 14 bases match TRBD2. CDR3 length: 15 amino acids. CDR1 and CDR2 (germline): SGHVS, FNYEAQ. Unmatched junction bases numbered 6, after V lost 6 bases and J lost 8 bases. CDR3 in amino acids: CASSWGLAGADEQFF. The CDR3 DNA is TGTGCCAGCAGTTGGGGACTAGCGGGAGCGGATGAGCAGTTCTTC.

The rearrangement joins TRBV19 to TRBJ2-2; D perhaps matches TRBD2 (5 bases). Deletions cut 4 bases from V and 0 bases from J, with 12 bases between. The CDR3 contains 16 residues. Germline-derived CDR1 and CDR2 are LNHDA and SQIVND (reference sequence). CDR3 residues: CASSSRGTTNTGELFF. Here the CDR3 DNA reads TGTGCCAGTAGTAGTCGGGGAACCACGAACACCGGGGAGCTGTTTTTT. Complete variable domain (other parts from reference TRBV19 and TRBJ2-2): DGGITQSPKYLFRKEGQNVTLSCEQNLNHDAMYWYRQDPGQGLRLIYYSQIVNDFQKGDIAEGYSVSREKKESFPLTVTSAQKNPTAFYLCASSSRGTTNTGELFFGEGSRLTVL.

This clone was seen more than once but under ten times. The rearrangement joins TRBV7-2 to TRBJ2-7; no definite D call. The CDR3 sequence is 16 residues long. The germline gives CDR1 SGHTA, CDR2 FQGNSA. The ends were cut back, 2 bases at V and 7 bases at J, with 21 bases in the middle. CDR3 bases: TGTGCCAGCAGCTTACTAAAGACTCGGAATCCCTTTGAGCAGTACTTC. Residues: CASSLLKTRNPFEQYF.

The chain joins TRBV29-1 to TRBJ1-2, with D perhaps TRBD1 (6 bases). Deletions cut 4 bases from V and 8 bases from J, with 20 bases between. CDR3 length equals 14 residues. Germline V lookup: CDR1 SQVTM, CDR2 ANQGSEA. CDR3 bases: TGCAGCGTTGGAGGACAGCACGACATAGAAGGCTACACCTTC. It codes for CSVGGQHDIEGYTF.

The V gene is TRBV11-1, the J gene TRBJ2-1; 9 nucleotides match TRBD1. CDR1 is SGHAT and CDR2 is FQDESV in the germline V gene (reference sequence). The ends lost 2 bases at V and 7 bases at J; junction bases unmatched: 6. The CDR3 contains 15 residues. The CDR3 coding sequence is TGTGCCAGCAGCTTAATGGGACAGGGTCTGAATGAGCAGTTCTTC. This encodes CASSLMGQGLNEQFF. Full variable domain (remainder filled in from reference TRBV11-1 and TRBJ2-1): EAEVAQSPRYKITEKSQAVAFWCDPISGHATLYWYRQILGQGPELLVQFQDESVVDDSQLPKDRFSAERLKGVDSTLKIQPAELGDSAMYLCASSLMGQGLNEQFFGPGTRLTVL.

The genes are TRBV7-9 and TRBJ2-3; unclear D gene. Germline CDR1 is SEHNR and CDR2 is FQNEAQ (reference sequence). V was cut by 5 bases and J by 0 bases, with 3 bases left in between. This CDR3 has 12 amino acids. The CDR3 bases are TGTGCCAGCAGCCAAAGCACAGATACGCAGTATTTT. This sequence encodes CASSQSTDTQYF.

CDR3 region: CASSLGTANQPQHF. The CDR3 region has the DNA TGCGCCAGCAGCTTGGGAACAGCAAATCAGCCCCAGCATTTT. The chain has TRBV5-1 and TRBJ1-5; no firm D call. The V end was cut by 0 bases, the J end by 4 bases, with 8 bases between. Per the germline V gene, CDR1 is SGHRS and CDR2 is YFSETQ. There are 14 residues in the CDR3.

V and J are TRBV2 and TRBJ1-2, with 7 bases lining up with TRBD1. J gave up 6 bases and V 6 bases, and 7 bases lay outside the gene matches. The CDR3 totals 13 residues. The germline V gene encodes CDR1 SNHLY and CDR2 FYNNEI. The CDR3 sequence is CASRVTGVDGYTF. The CDR3 coding sequence is TGTGCCAGCAGGGTAACAGGGGTGGATGGCTACACCTTC.

The chain joins TRBV3-1 (or the pseudogene TRBV3-2) to TRBJ1-2; D not resolved. This CDR3 is built from 14 residues. Germline CDR1 reads LGHDT; CDR2 reads YNNKEL (reference sequence). The germline V and J ends were trimmed by 8 bases and 5 bases, with 18 bases remaining between them. CDR3 loop: CASSQGTVNYGYTF. The CDR3 nucleotides read TGTGCCAGCTCGCAAGGAACAGTGAATTATGGCTACACCTTC.

In nucleotides, the CDR3 is TGTGCCAGCAGCTTAAGTCCTAGTTTCCATGAGCAGTTCTTC. Its translation is CASSLSPSFHEQFF. V is TRBV7-2 and J is TRBJ2-1; no reliable D call. Germline V gene lookup returns CDR1 SGHTA and CDR2 FQGNSA. The V end was cut by 2 bases, the J end by 8 bases, with 13 bases between. The CDR3 has 14 amino acids.

This clone appeared once. The chain has TRBV25-1 and TRBJ1-1; maybe TRBD1 (5 bases). V was cut by 4 bases and J by 4 bases, with 10 bases left in between. The CDR3 runs to 13 residues. Germline V CDR1 and CDR2: MGHDK, SYGVNS. CDR3 bases: TGTGCCAGCAGTGTGGGGCAGGGCACTGAAGCTTTCTTT. Protein sequence: CASSVGQGTEAFF.

This chain links TRBV6-2 or TRBV6-3 with TRBJ2-7, with D uncertain. This CDR3 region has 13 residues. V lost 0 bases to trimming and J lost 2 bases, with 5 bases between them. Germline V gene data show CDR1 as MNHEY and CDR2 as SVGEGT. CDR3 sequence: CASSYSTTYEQYF. CDR3 DNA: TGTGCCAGCAGTTACTCTACAACCTACGAGCAGTACTTC.

The rearrangement uses TRBV5-1 and TRBJ2-1; TRBD2 aligns across 11 bases. This CDR3 is 16 amino acids long. Germline CDR1 is SGHRS and CDR2 is YFSETQ. With 2 bases clipped from V and 4 bases from J, the junction kept 5 bases outside the gene matches. This CDR3 reads CASSFSSGRLYNEQFF. CDR3 DNA sequence: TGCGCCAGCAGCTTTTCTAGCGGGAGGCTGTACAATGAGCAGTTCTTC.